This T cell receptor beta chain comes out of a study of blood T cell repertoires in COVID-19. Study at large: Sources were T cells, B-cell-depleted T cells, or PBMCs; the material itself was cDNA or gDNA.

CDR3 length: 13 amino acids. V lost 5 bases to trimming and J lost 6 bases; unmatched junction nucleotides: 5. Per the germline V gene, CDR1 is SGHTA and CDR2 is FQGTGA. Original processing notes: Amplification with reference gene primers provided the estimates of nucleated cell counts. TCRdb's table, derived via immunoSEQ multiplex PCR, lists solely in-frame clones and lacks some. The D gene and trimming were derived from the DNA, and the V and J assignments and clone size from that table. The table has around 160,000 clones, 80% seen once. Those who participated ranged in age from 18 to 89 years and resided in about 24 US areas. For recovered donors of Cohort 3, there were two negative PCRs, clearance, or symptom resolution.

The V and J genes are TRBV7-3 and TRBJ2-5; the match to TRBD1 covers 8 bases. The sample comprised PBMCs or T cells enriched from blood (not recorded which). The sequence was obtained from a man aged 35 to 55 who had recovered from COVID-19. CDR3 in DNA: TGTGCCAGCAGCGCGGACAGGGCCAAGACCCAGTACTTC. The encoded protein is CASSADRAKTQYF.